Below are 22 T cell receptor beta chains sequenced from a single sample in a study of blood T cell repertoires in COVID-19. Here immunoSEQ multiplex PCR was the method, and the copy in TCRdb shows in-frame clones only, minus some. The top ten hold more than 5.5% of the sample, which has about 80,000 clones, around 88% seen once. The sequenced sample consisted of peripheral blood. These receptors were collected from an elderly woman with acute or convalescent COVID-19.

This chain joins TRBV4-1 and TRBJ1-5; a weak D match, TRBD1 (6 bases). V lost 1 base to trimming and J lost 7 bases, with 17 bases between them. Per germline, CDR1 MGHRA and CDR2 YSYEKL. The CDR3 totals 16 residues. In DNA form, the CDR3 reads TGCGCCAGCAGCCAAGTCGGGGGGCCAGGAGGACAGCCCCAGCATTTT. As protein: CASSQVGGPGGQPQHF.

J is TRBJ1-4 and V is TRBV7-2, with TRBD1 identical over 9 bases. Germline-derived CDR1 and CDR2 are SGHTA and FQGNSA. The V gene end was trimmed by 2 bases and the J gene end by 5 bases; junction bases not matched to a gene: 3. The CDR3 covers 15 residues. The CDR3 loop is CASSLRTGENEKLFF. Here the CDR3 DNA reads TGTGCCAGCAGCTTAAGGACAGGGGAAAATGAAAAACTGTTTTTT. Variable domain in full (rest from reference TRBV7-2 and TRBJ1-4): GAGVSQSPSNKVTEKGKDVELRCDPISGHTALYWYRQSLGQGLEFLIYFQGNSAPDKSGLPSDRFSAERTGGSVSTLTIQRTQQEDSAVYLCASSLRTGENEKLFFGSGTQLSVL.

In its sample, this clone was seen once. This rearrangement joins TRBV25-1 to TRBJ2-2; D possibly corresponds to TRBD2 (5 bases). CDR1 MGHDK and CDR2 SYGVNS come from the germline V gene. This CDR3 has 12 residues. Trimming removed 10 bases from V and 5 bases from J, with 11 bases in between. The CDR3: CATHGGTGELFF. For the CDR3, the DNA is TGTGCCACACACGGCGGGACCGGGGAGCTGTTTTTT.

The chain employs TRBV12-2 and TRBJ1-2; the DNA was not compared with TRBD1, the D call given in the table. TRBV12-2 represents a pseudogene. The CDR3 contains 17 residues. The CDR3 protein is CASRLSPLNRVGGGYTF. The CDR3 DNA sequence: TGTGCAAGTCGCTTATCACCCTTGAACAGGGTAGGGGGAGGCTACACCTTC.

The chain employs TRBV7-3 and TRBJ2-3, with 10 bases fitting TRBD2. Germline V gene data show CDR1 as SGHTA and CDR2 as FQGTGA. The ends lost 5 bases at V and 6 bases at J; junction bases unmatched: 14. The CDR3 spans 17 residues. The CDR3 here is CASSPQRSGRAGDTQYF. CDR3 DNA: TGTGCCAGCAGCCCCCAGCGGAGCGGGAGGGCCGGTGATACGCAGTATTTT.

The genes are TRBV7-2 and TRBJ2-5; 8 nucleotides agree with TRBD1. The CDR3 has 15 amino acids. With V trimmed by 3 bases and J by 6 bases, 9 bases remained unmatched. The germline CDR1 and CDR2 sequences are SGHTA and FQGNSA. For the CDR3, the DNA is TGTGCCAGCAGCTTCTCGCGGACAGGGTTTAAGACCCAGTACTTC. It is translated as CASSFSRTGFKTQYF.

For the CDR3, the DNA is TGTGCCTGGAGTCCCCGCGGGACAGCGAACACTGAAGCTTTCTTT. Its protein is CAWSPRGTANTEAFF. V usage is TRBV30 and J usage is TRBJ1-1; 7 bases are shared with TRBD1. CDR1 and CDR2 (germline): GTSNPN, SVGIG (reference sequence). This CDR3 contains 15 residues. The trim removed 2 bases at V and 1 base at J, leaving 7 bases unmatched. The entire variable domain, with the rest obtained from reference TRBV30 and TRBJ1-1, is as follows: SQTIHQWPATLVQPVGSPLSLECTVEGTSNPNLYWYRQAAGRGLQLLFYSVGIGQISSEVPQNLSASRPQDRQFILSSKKLLLSDSGFYLCAWSPRGTANTEAFFGQGTRLTVV.

This clone has just a few counts. This sequence joins TRBV9 and TRBJ2-7, with D tentatively TRBD2 (6 bases). Trimming stripped 4 bases from V and 4 bases from J, with 18 bases between. CDR3 length: 15 residues. Germline CDR1 is SGDLS and CDR2 is YYNGEE. CDR3 region: CASSLSGSPSYEQYF. The CDR3 DNA follows: TGTGCCAGCAGCCTTAGCGGCTCGCCGTCATACGAGCAGTACTTC.

Notes on this clone: One junction end disagrees with the germline gene, perhaps due to a read error. The chain carries TRBV7-7 and TRBJ2-2, with TRBD2 identical over 13 bases. There are 16 residues in the CDR3. Per the germline V gene, CDR1 is SSHAT and CDR2 is FNYEAQ (reference sequence). The CDR3 spells CASSSATSGGPGELFF. Here the CDR3 DNA reads TGTGCTAGCAGCTCGGCGACTAGCGGGGGGCCCGGGGAGCTGTTTTTT.

This clone was counted only a few times. The V gene is TRBV19, the J gene TRBJ1-1, with D hard to call. V lost 3 bases to trimming and J lost 7 bases, with 9 bases between them. Germline V gene data show CDR1 as LNHDA and CDR2 as SQIVND (reference sequence). The CDR3 is 12 residues long. The CDR3 coding sequence is TGTGCCAGTAGTATCGCATCGAGTGAAGCTTTCTTT. As protein: CASSIASSEAFF.

The chain carries TRBV7-3 and TRBJ2-1, with 10 bases matching TRBD2. The CDR3 is made up of 15 amino acids. V lost 1 base, J lost 7 bases, and 4 bases stayed unmatched. From germline, CDR1 is SGHTA and CDR2 FQGTGA. CDR3 amino acids: CASSLKASGRNEQFF. The CDR3 nucleotides are TGTGCCAGCAGCTTAAAGGCTAGCGGGAGAAATGAGCAGTTCTTC.

The V call is TRBV20-1, the J call TRBJ1-2, with D unclear. The V end was cut by 6 bases, the J end by 8 bases, with 13 bases between. This CDR3 is built from 11 residues. CDR1 is DFQATT, CDR2 SNEGSKA, per germline (reference sequence). CDR3 DNA: TGCAGTGCCCAGGCAGTTTCGGGCTACACCTTC. Its protein product is CSAQAVSGYTF.

The rearrangement joins TRBV10-3 to TRBJ1-2, with D tentatively TRBD1 (6 bases). Trimming removed 1 base at V and 6 bases at J, with 9 bases between. This CDR3 is 13 amino acids long. Germline lookup yields CDR1 ENHRY and CDR2 SYGVKD. CDR3 coding DNA: TGTGCCATCAGTGAGTACAGGGTGGATGGCTACACCTTC. It yields the protein CAISEYRVDGYTF.

The chain recombines TRBV7-9 with TRBJ2-7; 9 nucleotides agree with TRBD1. Germline lookup yields CDR1 SEHNR and CDR2 FQNEAQ (reference sequence). The V segment lost 5 bases and the J segment 6 bases; nucleotides outside the gene matches: 11. The CDR3 length is 15 residues. In nucleotides, the CDR3 is TGTGCCAGCAGCCCACCCGGGACAGGGTACTCCGAGCAGTACTTC. Residues: CASSPPGTGYSEQYF.

The chain uses TRBV10-3 and TRBJ1-1, with D maybe TRBD1 (5 bases). Germline loops: CDR1 ENHRY, CDR2 SYGVKD. The V end lost 6 bases, the J end lost 1 base, and 9 bases lay between the germline ends. This CDR3 spans 13 amino acids. As DNA, the CDR3 is TGTGCCATCAGAAGGGGTCCGAACACTGAAGCTTTCTTT. Its translation is CAIRRGPNTEAFF.

The CDR3 loop reads CASSAQGARGYTF. The CDR3 nucleotides are TGTGCCAGCAGTGCTCAGGGGGCGCGTGGCTACACCTTC. The chain couples TRBV12-3 or TRBV12-4 to TRBJ1-2; 8 nucleotides match TRBD1. The CDR3 contains 13 residues. V lost 5 bases to trimming and J lost 7 bases; unmatched junction nucleotides: 6.

This chain connects TRBV5-6 to TRBJ1-2, with D tentatively TRBD1 (5 bases). The CDR3 has 14 amino acids. V was clipped by 2 bases and J by 4 bases, with 12 bases between them. The germline V gene encodes CDR1 SGHDT and CDR2 YYEEEE. The CDR3 region is CASSFVRVLYGYTF. CDR3 nucleotides: TGTGCCAGCAGCTTTGTCAGGGTACTCTATGGCTACACCTTC.

The rearrangement joins TRBV19 to TRBJ1-5; D unresolved. V lost 7 bases and J lost 1, with 11 bases in between. The CDR3 runs 14 residues. Germline V gives CDR1 LNHDA, CDR2 SQIVND (reference sequence). In DNA, the CDR3 is TGTGCCAGTACTCATGCGGTGAGCAATCAGCCCCAGCATTTT. This translates into CASTHAVSNQPQHF.

This sequence joins TRBV7-8 and TRBJ2-1; TRBD2 aligns across 13 bases. The CDR3 totals 18 residues. CDR1 and CDR2 from the germline V gene are SGHVS and FQNEAQ. The V and J ends lost 1 base and 8 bases, in that order; junction bases with no gene match: 11. CDR3 DNA: TGTGCCAGCAGCTTAGAGGCGCTACTAGCGGGAGGGTTAGATGAGCAGTTCTTC. Protein sequence: CASSLEALLAGGLDEQFF.

J is TRBJ1-1 and V is TRBV19, with D tentatively TRBD1 (5 bases). Trimming cost V 7 bases and J 3 bases, with 12 bases left between them. CDR1 is LNHDA and CDR2 is SQIVND in the germline V gene (reference sequence). The CDR3 is made up of 13 amino acids. Here the CDR3 DNA reads TGTGCCAGTAAACTGCAGGGTGACACTGAAGCTTTCTTT. This codes for CASKLQGDTEAFF.

The rearrangement joins TRBV2 to TRBJ2-5, with D possibly matching TRBD1 (6 bases). This CDR3 is 13 amino acids long. Trimming took off 7 bases at V and 4 bases at J, with 13 bases between the two ends. The germline V gene encodes CDR1 SNHLY and CDR2 FYNNEI. This CDR3 is CASNRDLRETQYF. For the CDR3, the DNA is TGTGCCAGCAACAGGGATCTCAGAGAGACCCAGTACTTC.

J is TRBJ2-3 and V is TRBV6-2 or TRBV6-3; 7 nucleotides match TRBD2. The CDR3 has 14 amino acids. Germline V gives CDR1 MNHEY, CDR2 SVGEGT. With 5 bases clipped from V and 5 bases from J, the junction kept 7 bases outside the gene matches. CDR3 loop: CASSISGNRDTQYF. DNA of the CDR3: TGTGCCAGCAGTATAAGCGGGAATAGAGATACGCAGTATTTT.